This record covers a single T cell receptor (beta chain). The antigen remains undetermined. The CDR3 is 15 amino acids. V lost 0 bases, J lost 0 bases, and 7 bases lay in between. Germline V lookup: CDR1 SGHNT, CDR2 YYREEE (reference sequence). Ten immunoSEQ deep assay plates were used by the authors to sequence unsorted PBMC DNA. TCRdb's copy holds only in-frame clones and misses some; the assay was immunoSEQ multiplex PCR. Among 400,000 to 550,000 clones listed, around 79% were seen once. The data stem from a study of shared clonotypes between healthy human individuals. Across the study: Samples came from a couple of female and a few male donors aged 18 to 49.

Whole-study results and caveats: Specimens sampled were limited to blood, with tissue repertoires likely differing.

The sample taken for sequencing was PBMCs. The sequence was collected from a woman in her thirties or forties in good health. Some clones in this sample may be carry-over from other donors' samples. V usage is TRBV5-4 and J usage is TRBJ1-5; no firm D call. The CDR3 DNA is TGTGCCAGCAGCTTGGGGGGAAATAGCAATCAGCCCCAGCATTTT. Translating gives CASSLGGNSNQPQHF.